These T cell receptor beta chains were read from a single sample in a study of cytotoxic CD8 clonotypes in ibrutinib-treated CLL. Clones were sequenced by immunoSEQ multiplex PCR, and TCRdb holds only the in-frame ones, with some missing. The sample consists of approximately 190,000 clones, about 75% of them appearing once. The sequencing here drew on PBMCs, taken after 12 months of ibrutinib treatment. These receptors all stem from a human donor with chronic lymphocytic leukemia. Each CDR3 is given with its conserved first and last residue. The D gene is left open where the match is weak. The size of a clone is reported for some rows only, either as once, few or many, or as a class for expanded clones.

cdr3_aa cdr3_nt v_call d_call j_call clone_size
CASSQDNAKANEKLFF TGCGCCAGCAGCCAAGATAACGCGAAGGCTAATGAAAAACTGTTTTTT TRBV4-1 - TRBJ1-4 -
CASSLDGRVNTGELFF TGCGCCAGCAGCTTGGATGGCAGGGTAAACACCGGGGAGCTGTTTTTT TRBV5-1 - TRBJ2-2 -
CASGTSGRSDEQYF TGTGCCAGCGGAACTAGCGGGAGGTCCGACGAGCAGTACTTC TRBV6-6 TRBD2 TRBJ2-7 -
CASSGNRGFDTEAFF TGTGCCAGCAGCGGGAACAGGGGGTTCGACACTGAAGCTTTCTTT TRBV11-2 TRBD1 TRBJ1-1 -
CASSLRGTGTGVNYGYTF TGTGCCAGCAGCTTAAGAGGAACGGGGACCGGAGTTAACTATGGCTACACCTTC TRBV11-2 - TRBJ1-2 few
CASSYGWLNTEAFF TGTGCCAGCAGTTACGGATGGTTGAACACTGAAGCTTTCTTT TRBV6-5 - TRBJ1-1 -
CAWSVQGDPNYRGKLFF TGTGCCTGGAGTGTACAAGGGGATCCCAACTATCGAGGAAAACTGTTTTTT TRBV30 - TRBJ1-4 -
CASSTTTSAYSTDTQYF TGTGCCAGCAGCACCACCACTAGCGCATATAGCACAGATACGCAGTATTTT TRBV9 TRBD2 TRBJ2-3 few
CASTPGTGTDTQYF TGTGCCAGCACCCCCGGGACAGGCACAGATACGCAGTATTTT TRBV27 TRBD1 TRBJ2-3 -
CASSPTYQVSYEQYF TGTGCCAGCAGTCCCACCTACCAAGTATCCTACGAGCAGTACTTC TRBV27 - TRBJ2-7 -
CASLAGGRNEQFF TGTGCCAGCTTGGCAGGGGGCAGGAATGAGCAGTTCTTC TRBV28 TRBD1 TRBJ2-1 -
CASSLGLAGEQFF TGCGCCAGCAGCTTGGGACTAGCAGGTGAGCAGTTCTTC TRBV5-1 TRBD2 TRBJ2-1 few
CATSRAADDYGYTF TGTGCCACCAGCAGGGCGGCTGACGACTATGGCTACACCTTC TRBV15 - TRBJ1-2 few
CASSIVGQYEQYF TGTGCCAGCAGTATCGTCGGACAGTACGAGCAGTACTTC TRBV28 - TRBJ2-7 -
CAWSVRSRGETQYF TGTGCCTGGAGTGTACGTTCCCGCGGGGAGACCCAGTACTTC TRBV30 - TRBJ2-5 -
CASSLVAGQIGELFF TGTGCCAGCAGCTTAGTCGCAGGGCAAATCGGGGAGCTGTTTTTT TRBV7-2 - TRBJ2-2 -
CASSPRGQGAIGEKLFF TGCGCCAGCAGCCCAAGGGGACAGGGGGCGATTGGCGAAAAACTGTTTTTT TRBV4-3 TRBD1 TRBJ1-4 -
CASSQAPGTSGDTQYF TGCGCCAGCAGCCAAGCGCCCGGGACTAGCGGAGATACGCAGTATTTT TRBV4-3 TRBD2 TRBJ2-3 -
CASSLLRGPAQETQYF TGCGCCAGCAGCTTGCTTAGGGGGCCCGCCCAAGAGACCCAGTACTTC TRBV5-1 TRBD1 TRBJ2-5 -
CASNRRDRHNQPQHF TGTGCCAGCAACCGCAGGGACAGACACAATCAGCCCCAGCATTTT TRBV19 TRBD1 TRBJ1-5 -
CASSAPGGRDSPLHF TGTGCCAGCAGCGCCCCAGGGGGCAGGGATTCACCCCTCCACTTT TRBV9 TRBD1 TRBJ1-6 -
CASSSEGYFPMKKLFF TGTGCCAGCAGTTCCGAGGGATATTTCCCGATGAAGAAACTGTTTTTT TRBV28 - TRBJ1-4 -
CASSFRRQGAYEQYF TGTGCCAGCAGCTTTAGACGACAGGGGGCCTACGAGCAGTACTTC TRBV7-2 TRBD1 TRBJ2-7 -
CASSSRDREGQPQHF TGTGCCAGTAGTAGCCGGGACAGGGAAGGACAGCCCCAGCATTTT TRBV19 TRBD1 TRBJ1-5 -
CASSTGTLSSYNEQFF TGTGCCAGTAGTACCGGGACTTTGAGCTCCTACAATGAGCAGTTCTTC TRBV19 - TRBJ2-1 -
CASSLSAIPYEQYF TGTGCCAGCAGTTTATCGGCGATACCCTACGAGCAGTACTTC TRBV27 - TRBJ2-7 few
CSERTSKTQYF TGCAGTGAACGGACTTCGAAGACCCAGTACTTC TRBV20-1 - TRBJ2-5 -
CASSLEVRDTQYF TGCGCCAGCAGCTTGGAAGTTAGAGATACGCAGTATTTT TRBV5-1 - TRBJ2-3 -
CASSLSWGAMEGYTF TGCGCCAGCAGTCTGTCGTGGGGGGCAATGGAAGGCTACACCTTC TRBV5-1 - TRBJ1-2 -
CAWGRDPGNTEAFF TGTGCCTGGGGAAGAGACCCAGGGAACACTGAAGCTTTCTTT TRBV30 - TRBJ1-1 once
CAWSVVLGSGEQFF TGTGCCTGGAGTGTTGTCCTGGGGAGTGGTGAGCAGTTCTTC TRBV30 - TRBJ2-1 -
CASSPQAEPYNEQFF TGTGCCAGCTCACCACAAGCGGAGCCCTACAATGAGCAGTTCTTC TRBV18 - TRBJ2-1 -
CASSLAGTSRSGNTIYF TGCGCCAGCAGCTTGGCCGGGACTTCGAGGTCTGGAAACACCATATATTTT TRBV5-1 - TRBJ1-3 -
CASSTTGSQETQYF TGCGCCAGCAGCACCACAGGGTCCCAAGAGACCCAGTACTTC TRBV5-1 - TRBJ2-5 -
CASSVGGTSQETQYF TGTGCCAGCAGCGTAGGAGGGACTAGTCAAGAGACCCAGTACTTC TRBV9 TRBD2 TRBJ2-5 -
CAWSPRRGEVHNEQFF TGTGCCTGGAGTCCTCGGCGGGGGGAGGTACACAATGAGCAGTTCTTC TRBV30 TRBD2 TRBJ2-1 -
CAWSVHRAYEQYF TGTGCCTGGAGTGTACACAGGGCCTACGAGCAGTACTTC TRBV30 - TRBJ2-7 -
CASRRQGGTDTQYF TGTGCCAGCAGGCGACAGGGAGGCACAGATACGCAGTATTTT TRBV6-6 TRBD1 TRBJ2-3 few
CASSSFDKAAYEQYF TGTGCCAGCAGTTCCTTTGATAAGGCCGCCTACGAGCAGTACTTC TRBV28 - TRBJ2-7 -
CASSPGTGHGYTF TGCGCCAGCAGCCCCGGGACAGGGCACGGCTACACCTTC TRBV5-1 TRBD1 TRBJ1-2 -
CASSQDMGTSGYEQYF TGTGCCAGCAGCCAAGATATGGGGACTAGCGGTTACGAGCAGTACTTC TRBV4-2 TRBD2 TRBJ2-7 -
CASSGTGVLVEKLFF TGCGCCAGCAGCGGAACAGGAGTACTCGTTGAAAAACTGTTTTTT TRBV5-1 - TRBJ1-4 -
CATSRDLHLNYGYTF TGTGCCACCAGCAGAGATTTACATCTCAACTATGGCTACACCTTC TRBV15 - TRBJ1-2 -